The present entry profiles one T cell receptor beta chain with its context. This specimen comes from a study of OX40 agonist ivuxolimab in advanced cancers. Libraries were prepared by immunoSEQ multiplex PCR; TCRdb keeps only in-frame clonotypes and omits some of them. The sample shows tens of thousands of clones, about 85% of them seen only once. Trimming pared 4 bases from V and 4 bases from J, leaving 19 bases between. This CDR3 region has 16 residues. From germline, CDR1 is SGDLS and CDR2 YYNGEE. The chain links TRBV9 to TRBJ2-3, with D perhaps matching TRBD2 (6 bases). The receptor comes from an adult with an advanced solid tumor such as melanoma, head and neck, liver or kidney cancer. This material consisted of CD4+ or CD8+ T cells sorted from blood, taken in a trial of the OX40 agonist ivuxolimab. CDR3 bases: TGTGCCAGCAGCCCCCGTGGAGGGGTGGGGGCAGATACGCAGTATTTT. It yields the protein CASSPRGGVGADTQYF.